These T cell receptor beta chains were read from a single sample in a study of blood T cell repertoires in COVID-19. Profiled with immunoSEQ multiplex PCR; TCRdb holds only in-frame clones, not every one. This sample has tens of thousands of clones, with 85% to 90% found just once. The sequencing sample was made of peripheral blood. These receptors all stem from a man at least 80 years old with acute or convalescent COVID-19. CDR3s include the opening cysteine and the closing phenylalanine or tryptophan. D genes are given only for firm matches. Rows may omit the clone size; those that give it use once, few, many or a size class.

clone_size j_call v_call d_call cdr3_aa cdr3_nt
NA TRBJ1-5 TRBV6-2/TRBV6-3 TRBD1 CASSYPGGSNQPQHF TGTGCCAGCAGTTACCCAGGGGGCAGCAATCAGCCCCAGCATTTT
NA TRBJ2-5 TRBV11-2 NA CASATRAGQETQYF TGTGCCAGCGCCACGAGGGCGGGGCAAGAGACCCAGTACTTC
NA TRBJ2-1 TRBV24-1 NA CATSDSGGSGSNEQFF TGTGCCACCAGTGATTCGGGTGGAAGCGGAAGCAATGAGCAGTTCTTC
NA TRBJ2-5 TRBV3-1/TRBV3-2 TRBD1 CASSLRDRETQYF TGTGCCAGCAGCCTCCGGGACAGAGAGACCCAGTACTTC
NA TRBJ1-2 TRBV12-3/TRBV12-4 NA CASTDRGSYTF TGTGCCAGCACTGATCGCGGTAGCTACACCTTC
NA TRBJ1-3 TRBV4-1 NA CASSSRFSGNTIYF TGCGCCAGCAGCTCCCGGTTCTCTGGAAACACCATATATTTT
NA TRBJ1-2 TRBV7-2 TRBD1 CASSPRDRGFRYGYTF TGTGCCAGCAGCCCCCGGGACAGGGGGTTTAGGTATGGCTACACCTTC
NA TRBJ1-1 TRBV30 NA CAWSHGDREIF TGTGCCTGGAGCCACGGGGATCGGGAGATCTTT
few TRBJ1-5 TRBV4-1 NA CASSQDRGAGQPQHF TGCGCCAGCAGCCAAGATAGGGGCGCGGGGCAGCCCCAGCATTTT
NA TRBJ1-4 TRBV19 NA CASSILPDTRGEKLFF TGTGCCAGTAGTATTCTACCGGACACCCGCGGTGAAAAACTGTTTTTT
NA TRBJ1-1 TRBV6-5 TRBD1 CASSYSQGATEAFF TGTGCCAGCAGTTACTCTCAGGGGGCCACTGAAGCTTTCTTT
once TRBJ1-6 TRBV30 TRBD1 CAWKDRGLGNSPLHF TGTGCCTGGAAGGACAGGGGGCTCGGTAATTCACCCCTCCACTTT
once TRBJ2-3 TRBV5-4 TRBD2 CASSLMLAGGPDTDTQYF TGTGCCAGCAGCTTGATGCTAGCGGGGGGCCCCGACACAGATACGCAGTATTTT
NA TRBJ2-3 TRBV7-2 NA CASSLAGQTTDTQYF TGTGCCAGCAGCCTCGCGGGACAGACCACAGATACGCAGTATTTT
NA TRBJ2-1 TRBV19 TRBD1 CASSSYFGGQGSNYNEQFF TGTGCCAGTAGCTCCTACTTTGGGGGACAGGGGTCAAACTACAATGAGCAGTTCTTC
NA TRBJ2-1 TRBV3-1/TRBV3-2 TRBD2 CASSPRGTNEQFF TGTGCCAGCAGCCCGCGGGGGACCAATGAGCAGTTCTTC
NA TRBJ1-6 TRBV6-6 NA CASSLDFSYNSPLHF TGTGCCAGCAGTCTGGACTTCTCCTATAATTCACCCCTCCACTTT
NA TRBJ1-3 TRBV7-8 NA CASSLPLRSGNTIYF TGTGCCAGCAGCTTACCCCTTCGTTCCGGAAACACCATATATTTT
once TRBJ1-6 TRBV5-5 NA CASSLEGWRNSPLHF TGTGCCAGCAGCTTGGAAGGGTGGAGGAATTCACCCCTCCACTTT
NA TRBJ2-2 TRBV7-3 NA CASSPAAGSGELFF TGTGCCAGCAGCCCGGCCGCGGGGAGTGGGGAGCTGTTTTTT
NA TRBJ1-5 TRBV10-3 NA CAIRDSRGNQPQHF TGTGCCATCAGGGACAGTCGGGGTAATCAGCCCCAGCATTTT
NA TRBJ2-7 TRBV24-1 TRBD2 CATSPSGHSSYEQYF TGTGCCACCAGTCCTAGCGGACACTCATCCTACGAGCAGTACTTC
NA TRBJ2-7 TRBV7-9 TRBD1 CASSLRQGGLGEQYF TGTGCCAGCAGCTTAAGACAGGGGGGGCTCGGCGAGCAGTACTTC
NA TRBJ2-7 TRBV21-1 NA CASSKARGKGEGIDHEQYF TGTGCCAGCAGCAAAGCGCGGGGCAAGGGTGAGGGTATCGACCACGAGCAGTACTTC
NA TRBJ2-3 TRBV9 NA CASSIGGTPNTDTQYF TGTGCCAGCAGCATCGGGGGAACCCCAAACACAGATACGCAGTATTTT
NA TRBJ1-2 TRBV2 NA CASREGSARYGYTF TGTGCCAGCAGAGAAGGATCAGCGAGGTATGGCTACACCTTC
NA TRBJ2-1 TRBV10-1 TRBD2 CASSERLAGSYNEQFF TGCGCCAGCAGTGAACGACTAGCGGGCTCCTACAATGAGCAGTTCTTC
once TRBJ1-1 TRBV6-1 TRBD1 CASSVLQGGANTEAFF TGTGCCAGCAGTGTCCTACAGGGGGGGGCGAACACTGAAGCTTTCTTT
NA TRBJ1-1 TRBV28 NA CASERGGAGGDTEAFF TGTGCCAGCGAGCGGGGCGGGGCGGGAGGAGACACTGAAGCTTTCTTT
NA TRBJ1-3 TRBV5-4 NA CASSFLGNTIYF TGTGCCAGCAGCTTCCTAGGAAACACCATATATTTT
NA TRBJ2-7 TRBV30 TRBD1 CAWSGTGEGQYF TGTGCCTGGAGTGGGACAGGGGAAGGGCAGTACTTC
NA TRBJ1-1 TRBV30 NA CALDTGGTEAFF TGTGCCTTGGACACAGGAGGGACTGAAGCTTTCTTT
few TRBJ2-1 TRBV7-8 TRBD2 CASGLAGYNEQFF TGTGCCAGCGGGCTAGCGGGATATAATGAGCAGTTCTTC
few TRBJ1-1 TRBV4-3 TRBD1 CASSQQTGSTEAFF TGCGCCAGCAGCCAGCAGACAGGGAGCACTGAAGCTTTCTTT
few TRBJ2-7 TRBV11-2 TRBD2 CASSPVGGSYEQYF TGTGCCAGCAGCCCCGTGGGAGGGTCCTACGAGCAGTACTTC
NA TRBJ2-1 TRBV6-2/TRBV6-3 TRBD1 CASSSGTGMPNEQFF TGTGCCAGCAGTTCCGGGACAGGGATGCCCAATGAGCAGTTCTTC
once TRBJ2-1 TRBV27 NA CASSPRGQTSNEQFF TGTGCCAGCAGCCCGCGGGGACAGACTTCCAATGAGCAGTTCTTC
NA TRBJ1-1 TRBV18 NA CASSSEISNTEAFF TGTGCCAGCTCGTCGGAGATTTCGAACACTGAAGCTTTCTTT
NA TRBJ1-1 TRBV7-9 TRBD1 CASSFQQGDTEAFF TGTGCCAGCAGCTTCCAACAGGGGGACACTGAAGCTTTCTTT
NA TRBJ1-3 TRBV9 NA CASSVADSGNTIYF TGTGCCAGCAGCGTAGCAGACTCTGGAAACACCATATATTTT
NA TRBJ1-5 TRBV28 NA CASRGSRNQPQHF TGTGCCAGCAGGGGCAGCCGAAATCAGCCCCAGCATTTT
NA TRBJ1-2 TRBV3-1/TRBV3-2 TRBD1 CASSQEVYRDRRYGYTF TGTGCCAGCAGCCAAGAAGTTTACCGGGACAGACGCTATGGCTACACCTTC
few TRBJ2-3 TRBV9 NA CASSVVQGTWDTQYF TGTGCCAGCAGCGTAGTGCAGGGAACTTGGGATACGCAGTATTTT
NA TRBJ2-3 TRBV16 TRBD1 CASSLYRGPDTQYF TGTGCCAGCAGCCTGTACAGGGGGCCAGATACGCAGTATTTT
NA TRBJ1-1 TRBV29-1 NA CSVDGAFEAFF TGCAGCGTTGACGGAGCGTTCGAAGCTTTCTTT
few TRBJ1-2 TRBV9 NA CASSRRGRSRGYTF TGTGCCAGCAGTCGTAGGGGGAGATCTAGGGGCTACACCTTC
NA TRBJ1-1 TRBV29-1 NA CSVEAMGRNTEAFF TGCAGCGTTGAAGCCATGGGGCGGAACACTGAAGCTTTCTTT
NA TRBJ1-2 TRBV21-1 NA CASSKVGQGNYGYTF NA
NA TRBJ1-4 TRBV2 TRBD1 CASSVQGGRLFF TGTGCCAGCAGTGTACAGGGGGGTAGGCTGTTTTTT
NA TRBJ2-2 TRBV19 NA CASTDYSPNTGELFF TGTGCCAGTACCGATTACAGTCCCAACACCGGGGAGCTGTTTTTT
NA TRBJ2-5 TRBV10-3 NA CAVRDSRQETQYF TGTGCCGTCCGGGACTCCCGGCAAGAGACCCAGTACTTC
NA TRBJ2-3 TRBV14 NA CASSLNAANPGDTQYF TGTGCCAGCAGCTTGAACGCTGCGAACCCCGGAGATACGCAGTATTTT